What follows are 12 T cell receptor beta chains derived from one specimen sequenced in a study of blood T cell repertoires in COVID-19. Sequencing used immunoSEQ multiplex PCR; TCRdb keeps in-frame clones, though not all of them. This table has 150,000 to 200,000 clones, about 85% appearing once. The sample was peripheral blood. The receptors derive from a woman aged 80 or over in a cohort sampled during active or convalescent COVID-19.

This chain connects TRBV30 to TRBJ1-1; 7 positions agree with TRBD1. Germline V lookup: CDR1 GTSNPN, CDR2 SVGIG (reference sequence). The CDR3 is made up of 13 amino acids. V shed 6 bases and J 0 bases; nucleotides not matched to a gene: 4. CDR3 protein: CACPGTVNTEAFF. The CDR3 nucleotides read TGTGCCTGTCCCGGGACAGTGAACACTGAAGCTTTCTTT.

This chain's CDR3 is CASSPLTSGGGGELFF. The CDR3 region has the DNA TGTGCCAGCAGTCCTCTGACTAGCGGGGGCGGCGGGGAGCTGTTTTTT. The J gene is TRBJ2-2, the V gene TRBV27, with 12 bases matching TRBD2. The V gene's germline CDR1 is MNHEY and CDR2 SMNVEV (reference sequence). V gave up 5 bases and J gave up 7 bases; unmatched junction bases: 8. The CDR3 is made up of 16 amino acids.

There are a few counts of this clone. J is TRBJ1-1 and V is TRBV14; unclear D gene. The V gene's germline CDR1 is SGHDN and CDR2 FVKESK. Trimming left V 0 bases short and J 6 bases short, with 17 bases between. The CDR3 totals 16 residues. CDR3: CASSQEKLGRRPEAFF. The CDR3 nucleotides are TGTGCCAGCAGCCAAGAAAAACTGGGGAGGAGGCCTGAAGCTTTCTTT.

The CDR3 reads CASSYGRGGITDTQYF. As DNA, the CDR3 is TGTGCCAGCAGTTACGGGCGGGGGGGAATCACAGATACGCAGTATTTT. This chain uses TRBV6-5 with TRBJ2-3; 9 nucleotides line up with TRBD2. Trimming removed 2 bases from V and 2 bases from J; junction bases left unmatched: 5. CDR1 and CDR2 from the germline V gene are MNHEY and SVGAGI. The CDR3 loop spans 16 amino acids.

The chain links TRBV11-3 to TRBJ1-1; the match to TRBD1 covers 8 bases. The CDR3 contains 14 residues. With V trimmed by 3 bases and J by 11 bases, 11 bases remained unmatched. The germline gives CDR1 SGHNT, CDR2 YENEEA. CDR3 protein: CASSFYRQGPEAFF. The CDR3 DNA is TGTGCCAGCAGCTTTTACCGACAGGGGCCCGAGGCTTTCTTT.

V and J are TRBV12-3 or TRBV12-4 and TRBJ2-7; D is unclear. V was trimmed by 6 bases and J by 2 bases, leaving 8 bases between them. The CDR3 has 12 amino acids. Here the CDR3 reads CASSLNTYEQYF. For the CDR3, the DNA is TGTGCCAGCAGCCTAAATACCTACGAGCAGTACTTC.

This clone was counted only a few times. The chain combines TRBV7-9 with TRBJ2-1; the D gene is possibly TRBD2 (6 bases). This CDR3 contains 17 residues. Trimming stripped 5 bases from V and 7 bases from J, with 24 bases between. From germline, CDR1 is SEHNR and CDR2 FQNEAQ (reference sequence). The CDR3 reads CASSQFRDSSTLNEQFF. The CDR3 region has the DNA TGTGCCAGCAGCCAGTTCCGGGACTCCTCTACCCTTAATGAGCAGTTCTTC.

The chain recombines TRBV29-1 with TRBJ1-2; 7 nucleotides align to TRBD1. Germline CDR1 reads SQVTM; CDR2 reads ANQGSEA. V was pared by 6 bases and J by 8 bases, with 9 bases of the junction left unmatched. The CDR3 sequence is 12 residues long. Written as DNA, the CDR3 is TGCAGCGTCCGCCCCTCGACAGGGGGCTACACCTTC. This encodes CSVRPSTGGYTF.

V is TRBV6-5 and J is TRBJ2-7; 8 bases are a match to TRBD2. This CDR3 contains 14 residues. The germline CDR1 and CDR2 sequences are MNHEY and SVGAGI. Trimming took 6 bases from V and 2 from J; bases not matched to a gene: 6. The CDR3 DNA reads as TGTGCCAGCAGGACCCGGACTAGCCCCTACGAGCAGTACGTC. Its protein product is CASRTRTSPYEQYV.

The chain couples TRBV10-3 to TRBJ2-5, with D uncertain. The germline CDR1 and CDR2 sequences are ENHRY and SYGVKD. Trimming cost V 0 bases and J 5 bases, with 13 bases left between them. This CDR3 contains 15 residues. DNA of the CDR3: TGTGCCATCAGTGAGTCGTCAGGCACGAGTGAGACCCAGTACTTC. Residues: CAISESSGTSETQYF.

The V and J genes are TRBV20-1 and TRBJ2-7, with unresolved D. The CDR3 contains 14 residues. Trimming stripped 3 bases from V and 6 bases from J, with 18 bases between. CDR1 DFQATT and CDR2 SNEGSKA come from the germline V gene (reference sequence). The CDR3 DNA reads TGCAGTGCTAGTACTTCCGTCGGGTTGGGCGAGCAGTACTTC. Translation gives CSASTSVGLGEQYF.

The chain couples TRBV3-1 (or the pseudogene TRBV3-2) to TRBJ2-7, with D possibly TRBD2 on 6 matching bases. This CDR3 is built from 13 residues. Germline loops: CDR1 LGHDT, CDR2 YNNKEL (reference sequence). The CDR3, as DNA: TGTGTGAGGTGTTCTGGGGGGAACTACGAGCAGTACGTC. Amino acid sequence: CVRCSGGNYEQYV.